Each of the 2 T cell receptor beta chains below was sequenced from the same sample in a study of T-cell reconstitution after alpha-beta-depleted transplantation in children. The TCRbeta library was prepared with unique molecular identifiers. MiXCR, run by TCRdb on the PCR reads, gives a single entry per CDR3 protein. This table has hundreds of thousands of distinct CDR3 sequences, approximately 29% appearing once. Specimen: PBMCs from the stem cell graft donor, collected from the stem cell graft. The receptors were gathered from a human donor who donated a stem cell graft to a child with aplastic anemia.

There are a few counts of this clonotype. V and J are TRBV30 and TRBJ2-1; no clear D gene. The ends were cut back, 0 bases at V and 5 bases at J, with 14 bases in the middle. This CDR3 region has 15 residues. Germline V gives CDR1 GTSNPN, CDR2 SVGIG (reference sequence). The CDR3 DNA follows: TGTGCCTGGAGTGTACTCCGGTCACTCAACAATGAGCAGTTCTTC. Translating it yields CAWSVLRSLNNEQFF. Filled out from reference TRBV30 and TRBJ2-1, the complete variable domain reads SQTIHQWPATLVQPVGSPLSLECTVEGTSNPNLYWYRQAAGRGLQLLFYSVGIGQISSEVPQNLSASRPQDRQFILSSKKLLLSDSGFYLCAWSVLRSLNNEQFFGPGTRLTVL.

The genes are TRBV6-6 and TRBJ2-6; D is possibly TRBD1 (5 bases). V lost 8 bases and J 4 bases, leaving 9 bases between the germline ends. Germline V gene lookup returns CDR1 MNHNY and CDR2 SVGAGI (reference sequence). There are 13 residues in the CDR3. The CDR3 nucleotides read TGTGCCAGCTTAGGGGCGGGGGCCAACGTCCTGACTTTC. Amino acid sequence: CASLGAGANVLTF.